Below are 17 T cell receptor beta chains sequenced from a single sample in a study of memory CD4+ T cells and cytomegalovirus serostatus. Assay: immunoSEQ multiplex PCR; the TCRdb copy retains only in-frame clones and omits some. The sample contains around 63,000 clones, about 70% of which appear only once. The sort gate was single viable CD3+CD4+CD8-CD45RO+ cells for memory CD4+ T cells. Material for sequencing was memory CD4+ T cells from blood. These receptors originate from an adult in good health and CMV-seropositive.

The chain combines TRBV28 with TRBJ1-2; D is ambiguous. This CDR3 has 13 amino acids. V was shortened by 8 bases and J by 5 bases, with 15 bases between the two germline ends. Per germline, CDR1 MDHEN and CDR2 SYDVKM. CDR3 in DNA: TGTGCCAGCGGCGAGGGCGTCAAGTATGGCTACACCTTC. This gives the protein CASGEGVKYGYTF.

The gene calls are TRBV29-1 and TRBJ1-1, with TRBD1 matching 7 bases. This CDR3 is built from 14 residues. Germline V gene sequence: CDR1 SQVTM, CDR2 ANQGSEA. The CDR3 DNA sequence: TGCAGTCTAACAAAAGGGGGCGCGGACACTGAAGCTTTCTTT. Protein sequence: CSLTKGGADTEAFF.

This clone showed up just once. The chain joins TRBV4-2 to TRBJ2-3, with 10 bases aligning to TRBD2. CDR3 length equals 18 residues. With V trimmed by 3 bases and J by 1 base, 10 bases remained unmatched. The germline CDR1 and CDR2 sequences are LGHNA and YNFKEQ. The CDR3 sequence: CASSHDYGLAAGTDTQYF. The CDR3 nucleotides are TGTGCCAGCAGCCACGACTACGGACTAGCGGCAGGCACAGATACGCAGTATTTT.

This clone occurred a few times. The V call is TRBV7-9, the J call TRBJ1-1, with D possibly TRBD1 on 6 matching bases. Germline loops: CDR1 SEHNR, CDR2 FQNEAQ (reference sequence). The V end lost 4 bases, the J end lost 7 bases, and 13 bases lay between the germline ends. The CDR3 is made up of 13 amino acids. The CDR3, as DNA: TGTGCCAGCAGCTCACAGGGCAACGGTGAAGCTTTCTTT. Its translation is CASSSQGNGEAFF.

The chain couples TRBV6-5 to TRBJ1-6; 8 positions agree with TRBD1. This CDR3 is built from 13 residues. The V gene's germline CDR1 is MNHEY and CDR2 SVGAGI. With V trimmed by 4 bases and J by 9 bases, 2 bases remained unmatched. The CDR3 sequence is CASSSGQGSPLHF. The DNA of the CDR3 is TGTGCCAGCAGTTCTGGACAGGGTTCACCCCTCCACTTT.

The chain recombines TRBV30 with TRBJ1-1; D remains ambiguous. The germline gives CDR1 GTSNPN, CDR2 SVGIG (reference sequence). This CDR3 has 14 amino acids. Trimming took off 3 bases at V and 11 bases at J, with 22 bases between the two ends. The CDR3 region has the DNA TGTGCCTGGAGCGCCCGGGTCCGTCCCTCGGGGGCTTTCTTT. Residues: CAWSARVRPSGAFF.

V and J are TRBV9 and TRBJ2-7; D ambiguous. The V end lost 0 bases, the J end lost 0 bases, and 13 bases lay between the germline ends. The CDR3 runs 16 residues. CDR1 SGDLS and CDR2 YYNGEE come from the germline V gene. The CDR3 is CASSVDRLRPSYEQYF. The CDR3 coding sequence is TGTGCCAGCAGCGTAGATCGCTTGCGACCCTCCTACGAGCAGTACTTC.

The chain joins TRBV19 to TRBJ2-3; D is perhaps TRBD2 (6 bases). The CDR3 length is 15 residues. Germline V lookup: CDR1 LNHDA, CDR2 SQIVND (reference sequence). V shed 3 bases and J shed 3 bases, with 13 bases lying between them. CDR3 sequence: CASSINGRGTDTQYF. Here the CDR3 DNA reads TGTGCCAGTAGTATTAACGGGAGAGGAACAGATACGCAGTATTTT.

V and J are TRBV5-1 and TRBJ1-2; 7 nucleotides line up with TRBD1. The CDR3 totals 14 residues. Trimming at V came to 5 bases and at J to 3 bases, leaving 7 bases not matched to a gene. From germline, CDR1 is SGHRS and CDR2 YFSETQ. The CDR3 nucleotides are TGCGCCAGCAGGGTGACAGGGACCGACTATGGCTACACCTTC. As protein: CASRVTGTDYGYTF.

This clone was detected many times. CDR3 amino acids: CSVDSGQGIQETQYF. In DNA form, the CDR3 reads TGCAGCGTTGATTCGGGACAGGGAATCCAAGAGACCCAGTACTTC. The chain recombines TRBV29-1 with TRBJ2-5; 9 nucleotides align to TRBD1. V was pared by 3 bases and J by 1 base, with 6 bases of the junction left unmatched. Germline CDR1 and CDR2: SQVTM and ANQGSEA. The CDR3 length is 15 residues.

V and J are TRBV14 and TRBJ1-4, with D unclear. Trimming took off 0 bases at V and 8 bases at J, with 22 bases between the two ends. Germline V gene data show CDR1 as SGHDN and CDR2 as FVKESK. The CDR3 has 18 residues. In nucleotides, the CDR3 is TGTGCCAGCAGCCAAGAGGCTCGGCGCTCGACGGTTAGGGAAAAACTGTTTTTT. This gives the protein CASSQEARRSTVREKLFF. The whole variable domain, remainder taken from reference TRBV14 and TRBJ1-4, is EAGVTQFPSHSVIEKGQTVTLRCDPISGHDNLYWYRRVMGKEIKFLLHFVKESKQDESGMPNNRFLAERTGGTYSTLKVQPAELEDSGVYFCASSQEARRSTVREKLFFGSGTQLSVL.

This clone is judged medium-sized. This chain connects TRBV6-1 to TRBJ2-1; no reliable D call. The CDR3 extends over 13 amino acids. The germline V gene has CDR1 MNHNS and CDR2 SASEGT. V was trimmed by 8 bases and J by 2 bases, leaving 10 bases between them. The CDR3 DNA is TGTGCCAGCGCGAGTACTGCCTACAATGAGCAGTTCTTC. Its protein product is CASASTAYNEQFF.

The rearrangement links TRBV7-8 to TRBJ2-1; TRBD2 might be the D (6 bases). Trimming left V 6 bases short and J 5 bases short, with 11 bases between. Germline-derived CDR1 and CDR2 are SGHVS and FQNEAQ. CDR3 length: 13 residues. This CDR3 is CASRGRDNNEQFF. The CDR3 DNA reads as TGTGCCAGCAGGGGGCGGGATAACAATGAGCAGTTCTTC.

The rearrangement joins TRBV7-9 to TRBJ1-6; 10 bases are a match to TRBD1. The CDR3 runs 17 residues. Losses at the gene ends were 0 bases for V and 7 bases for J; bases not matched to a gene: 6. Germline loops: CDR1 SEHNR, CDR2 FQNEAQ (reference sequence). As DNA, the CDR3 is TGTGCCAGCAGCTTAGCGCGGGACAGGGGTAAGAATTCACCCCTCCACTTT. Amino acid sequence: CASSLARDRGKNSPLHF.

The rearrangement links TRBV9 to TRBJ2-3, with TRBD1 matching 10 bases. With V trimmed by 6 bases and J by 4 bases, 5 bases remained unmatched. The germline V gene has CDR1 SGDLS and CDR2 YYNGEE. CDR3 length: 14 residues. CDR3: CASTPGQGSDTQYF. CDR3 bases: TGTGCCAGCACCCCGGGACAGGGGTCAGATACGCAGTATTTT. Using reference TRBV9 and TRBJ2-3 for the parts outside the CDR3, the full variable domain is DSGVTQTPKHLITATGQRVTLRCSPRSGDLSVYWYQQSLDQGLQFLIQYYNGEERAKGNILERFSAQQFPDLHSELNLSSLELGDSALYFCASTPGQGSDTQYFGPGTRLTVL.

The V gene is TRBV4-2, the J gene TRBJ1-3; possible D gene TRBD1, 5 bases. The V gene lost 0 bases and the J gene lost 4 bases, with 7 bases spanning the gap. The CDR3 is 14 residues long. CDR1 and CDR2 (germline): LGHNA, YNFKEQ. The CDR3 spells CASSQEGPGNTIYF. The CDR3, as DNA: TGTGCCAGCAGCCAAGAGGGGCCCGGAAACACCATATATTTT.

The gene calls are TRBV6-1 and TRBJ2-5; D is possibly TRBD1 or TRBD2 (6 bases each). The CDR3 runs 17 residues. Germline CDR1 is MNHNS and CDR2 is SASEGT. V was pared by 1 base and J by 3 bases, with 18 bases between. CDR3 coding DNA: TGTGCCAGCAGTGAAGGAGGGGGAGGCCCAAAAAAAGAGACCCAGTACTTC. Residues: CASSEGGGGPKKETQYF.